A selection of T cell receptor beta chains follows, all from one sample in a study of cytomegalovirus exposure and HLA in healthy donors. TCRdb keeps only in-frame clones here, not all; method: immunoSEQ multiplex PCR. In the table there are roughly 180,000 clones, about 81% of which are singletons. Material for sequencing was PBMCs. The source is a woman younger than 30 in good health and CMV-seropositive. CDR3s include the opening cysteine and the closing phenylalanine or tryptophan. The D gene is left open where the match is weak. Only part of the rows carry a size: once, few, many, or a class if the clone is expanded.

clone_size d_call j_call v_call cdr3_nt cdr3_aa
- - TRBJ1-1 TRBV7-2 TGTGCCAGCAGCCTACTCCCCGTGATGAACACTGAAGCTTTCTTT CASSLLPVMNTEAFF
once - TRBJ2-2 TRBV30 TGTGCCTGGAGTGTCGTGCGGAACACCGGGGAGCTGTTTTTT CAWSVVRNTGELFF
few - TRBJ1-6 TRBV19 TGTGCCAGCAGGGTACCTCTGGGGAATTCACCCCTCCACTTT CASRVPLGNSPLHF
- TRBD1 TRBJ1-2 TRBV30 TGTGCCGGAGCCGGGCTAGGGGGCAGCTACACCTTC CAGAGLGGSYTF
- - TRBJ1-2 TRBV29-1 TGCAGCGTTACCCGGAGTCTCTATGGCTACACCTTC CSVTRSLYGYTF
- TRBD2 TRBJ2-1 TRBV30 TGTGCCTGGGGGGTTTGGACTAGTGAGCAGTTCTTC CAWGVWTSEQFF
- TRBD1 TRBJ1-6 TRBV6-5 TGTGCCAGCAGTGGGGGACAGGCGAATTCACCCCTCCACTTT CASSGGQANSPLHF
- - TRBJ2-5 TRBV5-6 TGTGCCAGCAGCTTTGAAGGGGAAGAGACCCAGTACTTC CASSFEGEETQYF
- TRBD1 TRBJ1-2 TRBV19 TGTGCCAGTAGTATGCCGGGACAGACTTTCTATGGCTACACCTTC CASSMPGQTFYGYTF
- - TRBJ2-1 TRBV7-9 TGTGCCAGCAGCTTAGTAGGCAGGGCATCCTACAATGAGCAGTTCTTC CASSLVGRASYNEQFF
- TRBD2 TRBJ2-3 TRBV11-2 TGTGCCAGCAGACCGCAGCGGGGGACAGATACGCAGTATTTT CASRPQRGTDTQYF
- - TRBJ1-1 TRBV30 TGTGCCTGGAGTGTACTCGGGAACACTGAAGCTTTCTTT CAWSVLGNTEAFF
- - TRBJ2-5 TRBV7-2 TGTGCCAGCAGCCTCAACAGGTTTCAAGAGACCCAGTACTTC CASSLNRFQETQYF
- TRBD2 TRBJ2-1 TRBV30 TGTGCCTGGCGGGGGGATTCCATAGAGCAGTTCTTC CAWRGDSIEQFF
- - TRBJ1-5 TRBV6-1 TGTGCCAGCAAATTGGGAGATTTTGGCAATCAGCCCCAGCATTTT CASKLGDFGNQPQHF
once - TRBJ2-2 TRBV15 TGTGCCACCAGCGTTTTCGGGGTCGGGGAGCTGTTTTTT CATSVFGVGELFF
- - TRBJ1-1 TRBV28 TGTGCCAGCAGTCCCCCAGGGTACACTGAAGCTTTCTTT CASSPPGYTEAFF
- - TRBJ2-1 TRBV11-2 TGTGCCAGCAGAGCCGGGTCAGGGGCCTACAATGAGCAGTTCTTC CASRAGSGAYNEQFF
- - TRBJ2-5 TRBV7-9 TGTGCCAGCTCATCCAGGGGGGAAGAGACCCAGTACTTC CASSSRGEETQYF
- TRBD2 TRBJ2-1 TRBV7-7 TGTGCCAGCAGCTGGGATACTAGCGGCAATGAGCAGTTCTTC CASSWDTSGNEQFF
- TRBD2 TRBJ2-5 TRBV6-6 TGTGCCAGCAGGGGGAAACTAGCGGCAGAGACCCAGTACTTC CASRGKLAAETQYF
- TRBD2 TRBJ2-3 TRBV9 TGTGCCAGCAGCGAAGCGGGGGGCACAGATACGCAGTATTTT CASSEAGGTDTQYF
- TRBD1 TRBJ2-2 TRBV6-4 TGTGCCAGCAGCCCCGGACAGGGGGCCGGGGAGCTGTTTTTT CASSPGQGAGELFF
- - TRBJ1-5 TRBV6-5 TGTGCCAGCAGCTCAGGAGGGATCGCGTTTCAGCATTTT CASSSGGIAFQHF
- TRBD1 TRBJ2-7 TRBV27 TGTGCCAGCAGTTTAACAGGGGTCGAGCAGTACTTC CASSLTGVEQYF
- TRBD1 TRBJ1-1 TRBV30 TGTGCCTGGAGGAGACAGGGTGGGGCTGAAGCTTTCTTT CAWRRQGGAEAFF
- - TRBJ1-5 TRBV6-4 TGTGCCAGCAGTGCGGACGGGAACAATCAGCCCCAGCATTTT CASSADGNNQPQHF
- - TRBJ2-1 TRBV6-5 TGTGCCAGCAGTTACTCAGGGGGTGGGGGTAATGAGCAGTTCTTC CASSYSGGGGNEQFF
- - TRBJ1-1 TRBV30 TGTGCCTGGAGGACAGGCGTCGAAGCTTTCTTT CAWRTGVEAFF
- TRBD1 TRBJ1-5 TRBV19 TGTGCCAGTAGGACACAGGGGGCAGGACAGCCCCAGCATTTT CASRTQGAGQPQHF
- TRBD1 TRBJ1-5 TRBV4-3 TGCGCCAGCAGCCAAGGCCAGGGGGAACGGCCCCAGCATTTT CASSQGQGERPQHF
- - TRBJ1-5 TRBV19 TGTGCCAGTAGTATAGGTTTCAGGAAATATAGCAATCAGCCCCAGCATTTT CASSIGFRKYSNQPQHF
- TRBD1 TRBJ2-5 TRBV2 TGTGCCAGCAACCCACAGGGGAAGTCGGAGACCCAGTACTTC CASNPQGKSETQYF
- TRBD1 TRBJ1-1 TRBV19 TGTGCCAGTACCCCCCGACGGGACAGGGGGTTGGTCACTGAAGCTTTCTTT CASTPRRDRGLVTEAFF
once TRBD1 TRBJ2-5 TRBV13 TGTGCCAGCAGCTCACAGGGGGAGAAGACCCAGTACTTC CASSSQGEKTQYF
- TRBD1 TRBJ2-5 TRBV19 TGTGCCAGTAGTCCGGACAGGGGGCATGGTGAGACCCAGTACTTC CASSPDRGHGETQYF
- TRBD2 TRBJ2-2 TRBV4-1 TGCGCCAGCAGCCAAGATAAGGAGCGGGGGCGGAACACCGGGGAGCTGTTTTTT CASSQDKERGRNTGELFF
- TRBD1 TRBJ1-2 TRBV7-2 TGTGCCAGCAGCTTATCGAATACAGGGGGCCAAGGCTACACCTTC CASSLSNTGGQGYTF
once TRBD2 TRBJ2-5 TRBV7-2 TGTGCCAGCAGCTTAGGGATAGCGGGGAAAGAGACCCAGTACTTC CASSLGIAGKETQYF
- TRBD1 TRBJ2-7 TRBV6-5 TGTGCCAGCATGTCCGGGACAGGGGCCTACGAGCAGTACTTC CASMSGTGAYEQYF
- - TRBJ1-6 TRBV28 TGTGCCAGCAGTTCGGCAGTCCGGGGGGCCTTCTATAATTCACCCCTCCACTTT CASSSAVRGAFYNSPLHF
- - TRBJ1-5 TRBV5-5 TGTGCCAGCAGCAACGGTGGGGACTATCAGCCCCAGCATTTT CASSNGGDYQPQHF
- TRBD2 TRBJ2-1 TRBV30 TGTGCCTGGTGGAGCGGGGGGGAGCAGTTCTTC CAWWSGGEQFF
- TRBD2 TRBJ2-5 TRBV5-1 TGCGCCAGCAGCTTAGGTACTAGCGGGGGGGCCGGAGAGACCCAGTACTTC CASSLGTSGGAGETQYF
- - TRBJ2-2 TRBV4-1 TGCGCCAGCAGCCAAAACGGACAGATCACCGGGGAGCTGTTTTTT CASSQNGQITGELFF
- TRBD1 TRBJ1-4 TRBV5-1 TGCGCCAGCAGCTTGGGCAGGGGGACTAATGAAAAACTGTTTTTT CASSLGRGTNEKLFF
- - TRBJ1-1 TRBV5-1 TGCGCCAGCAGCACATCTCCCGGGGTAAACACTGAAGCTTTCTTT CASSTSPGVNTEAFF
once TRBD1 TRBJ1-3 TRBV11-2 TGTGCCAGCAGCCTTGGGACAGGGGTGTACACCATATATTTT CASSLGTGVYTIYF
few - TRBJ2-1 TRBV11-3 TGTGCCAGCAGCTTAGGGGCTCAGGGCCATGAGCAGTTCTTC CASSLGAQGHEQFF
- TRBD1 TRBJ2-7 TRBV28 TGTGCCAGCAGTACCCACAGGGGGCTCACCTACGAGCAGTACTTC CASSTHRGLTYEQYF
- - TRBJ1-5 TRBV7-2 TGTGCCAGCAGCTCCAGGGGTTCGCGCAATCAGCCCCAGCATTTT CASSSRGSRNQPQHF
- - TRBJ2-5 TRBV11-1 TGTGCCAGCAGCTTAACGCGGAAATTGCTCCTCCAAGAGACCCAGTACTTC CASSLTRKLLLQETQYF
- - TRBJ2-1 TRBV5-1 TGCGCCAGCAGCCCAGGTGGGACTTACTCCAATGAGCAGTTCTTC CASSPGGTYSNEQFF
- - TRBJ1-5 TRBV9 TGTGCCAGCAGCGGTCGGGGGACGGTGAATCAGCCCCAGCATTTT CASSGRGTVNQPQHF